This TCR beta chain was profiled in a study of T cell changes during pregnancy in multiple sclerosis. Some clones are missing from TCRdb's copy, which holds only in-frame ones; the method was immunoSEQ multiplex PCR. Altogether approximately 90,000 clones are present, 91% being singletons, with the ten largest covering more than 1.5%. V lost 0 bases, J lost 1 base, and 1 base stayed unmatched. Germline V CDR1 and CDR2: LGHNA, YSLEER. The CDR3 is made up of 15 amino acids. Sequenced material: peripheral blood, taken after pregnancy. This chain uses TRBV4-3 with TRBJ2-7; TRBD1 agrees at 9 bases. The clonotype comes from a female donor in good health, enrolled as a control in a pregnancy study. The CDR3 sequence is CASSQEQGASYEQYF. The CDR3 DNA follows: TGCGCCAGCAGCCAAGAACAGGGGGCGTCCTACGAGCAGTACTTC.